This paragraph covers one T cell receptor (beta chain) sequence. Replicate PCRs from sorted subsets contained about 200 ng DNA, which is roughly 30,000 T cell genomes. The method was immunoSEQ multiplex PCR; TCRdb's version includes in-frame clones alone and lacks a portion of them. The sample shows roughly 680,000 clones, roughly 72% of them seen only once. The CDR3 contains 16 residues. From germline, CDR1 is MNHEY and CDR2 SVGAGI. V lost 0 bases and J 5 bases, leaving 16 bases between the germline ends. These data originate in a study of shared clonotypes between healthy human individuals. In the study overall: The plates for each donor numbered three CD4 naive, three CD4 memory, two CD8 naive and one CD8 memory.

Sample: memory CD4+ T cells sorted from blood. As for subset: CD45RA-negative fraction. The chain uses TRBV6-5 and TRBJ2-5; D gene unclear. The origin of this receptor is a woman younger than 45 in good health. The CDR3 is CASSYSMAGGTETQYF. As DNA, the CDR3 is TGTGCCAGCAGTTACTCGATGGCAGGTGGCACTGAGACCCAGTACTTC.